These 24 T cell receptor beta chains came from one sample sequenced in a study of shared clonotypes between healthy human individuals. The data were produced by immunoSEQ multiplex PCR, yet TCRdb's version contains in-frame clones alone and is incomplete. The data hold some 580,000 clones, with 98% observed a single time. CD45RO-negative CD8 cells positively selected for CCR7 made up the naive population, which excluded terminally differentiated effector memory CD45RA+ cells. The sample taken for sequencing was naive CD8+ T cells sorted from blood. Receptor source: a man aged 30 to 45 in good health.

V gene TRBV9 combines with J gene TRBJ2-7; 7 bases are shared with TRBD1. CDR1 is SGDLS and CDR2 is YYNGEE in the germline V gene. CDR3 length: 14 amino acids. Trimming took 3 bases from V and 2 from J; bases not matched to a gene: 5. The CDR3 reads CASSDRDSTYEQYF. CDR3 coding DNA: TGTGCCAGCAGCGACCGGGACAGTACCTACGAGCAGTACTTC.

The DNA of the CDR3 is TGTGCCAGCAGCCAACTATGGGCGGGAATGTCGTACAATGAGCAGTTCTTC. This translates into CASSQLWAGMSYNEQFF. This chain connects TRBV14 to TRBJ2-1, with D possibly being TRBD2 (6 bases). The CDR3 has 17 residues. Germline assignment: CDR1 SGHDN and CDR2 FVKESK. Trimming removed 2 bases from V and 4 bases from J, with 18 bases in between.

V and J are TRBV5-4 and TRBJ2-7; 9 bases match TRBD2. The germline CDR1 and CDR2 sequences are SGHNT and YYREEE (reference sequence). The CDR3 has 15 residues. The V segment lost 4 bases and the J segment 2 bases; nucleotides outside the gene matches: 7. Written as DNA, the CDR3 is TGTGCCAGCAGCCGTAGCGGGAGTTTAACCTACGAGCAGTACTTC. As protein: CASSRSGSLTYEQYF.

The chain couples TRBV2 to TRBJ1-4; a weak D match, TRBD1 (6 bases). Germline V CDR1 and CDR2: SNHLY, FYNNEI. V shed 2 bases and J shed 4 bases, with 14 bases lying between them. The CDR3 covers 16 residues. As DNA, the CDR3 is TGTGCCAGCAGTGAACGGCCAGGGGTGTTTAATGAAAAACTGTTTTTT. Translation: CASSERPGVFNEKLFF.

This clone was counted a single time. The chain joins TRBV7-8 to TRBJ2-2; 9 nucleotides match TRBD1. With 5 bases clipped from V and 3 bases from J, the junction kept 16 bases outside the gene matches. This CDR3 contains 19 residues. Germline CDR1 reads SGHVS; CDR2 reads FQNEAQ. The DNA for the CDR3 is TGTGCCAGCAGCGTACCCGGGACAGGGATATCCGTGGACACCGGGGAGCTGTTTTTT. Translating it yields CASSVPGTGISVDTGELFF.

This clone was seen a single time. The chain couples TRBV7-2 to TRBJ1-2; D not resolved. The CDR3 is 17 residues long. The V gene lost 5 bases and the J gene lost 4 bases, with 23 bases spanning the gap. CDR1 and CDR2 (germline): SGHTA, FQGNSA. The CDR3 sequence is CASSMNQWTEDAYGYTF. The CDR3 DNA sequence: TGTGCCAGCAGCATGAACCAGTGGACGGAAGACGCCTATGGCTACACCTTC.

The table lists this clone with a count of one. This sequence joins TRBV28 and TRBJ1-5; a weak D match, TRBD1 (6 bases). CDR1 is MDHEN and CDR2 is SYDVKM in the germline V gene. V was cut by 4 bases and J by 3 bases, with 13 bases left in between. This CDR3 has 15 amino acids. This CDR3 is CASSWRTATNQPQHF. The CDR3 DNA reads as TGTGCCAGCAGTTGGAGGACAGCTACCAATCAGCCCCAGCATTTT.

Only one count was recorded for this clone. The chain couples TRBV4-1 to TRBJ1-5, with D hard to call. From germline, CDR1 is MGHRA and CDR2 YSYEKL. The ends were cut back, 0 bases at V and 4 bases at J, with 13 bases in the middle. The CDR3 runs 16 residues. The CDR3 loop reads CASSQDLGTVNQPQHF. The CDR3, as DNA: TGCGCCAGCAGCCAAGATCTTGGAACAGTAAATCAGCCCCAGCATTTT.

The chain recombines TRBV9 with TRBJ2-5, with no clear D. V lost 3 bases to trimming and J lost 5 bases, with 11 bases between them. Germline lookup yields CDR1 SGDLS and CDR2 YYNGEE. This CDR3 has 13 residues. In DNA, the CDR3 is TGTGCCAGCAGCGCAAGCCTAGGGGAGACCCAGTACTTC. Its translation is CASSASLGETQYF.

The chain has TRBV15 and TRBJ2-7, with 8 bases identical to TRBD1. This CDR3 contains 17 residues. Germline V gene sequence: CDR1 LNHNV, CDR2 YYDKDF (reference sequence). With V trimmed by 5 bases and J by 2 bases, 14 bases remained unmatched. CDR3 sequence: CATSGGLRDRITYEQYF. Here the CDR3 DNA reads TGTGCCACCAGCGGGGGCCTCAGGGACAGGATCACCTACGAGCAGTACTTC.

The CDR3 loop is CASSPNAGPDYEQYF. The CDR3 DNA reads as TGTGCCAGCTCACCAAATGCGGGGCCGGACTACGAGCAGTACTTC. The chain carries TRBV18 and TRBJ2-7, with D maybe TRBD2 (6 bases). The germline V and J ends were trimmed by 2 bases and 3 bases, with 14 bases remaining between them. The germline gives CDR1 KGHSH, CDR2 LQKENI. The CDR3 is 15 amino acids. The variable domain in full, completed from reference TRBV18 and TRBJ2-7, reads NAGVMQNPRHLVRRRGQEARLRCSPMKGHSHVYWYRQLPEEGLKFMVYLQKENIIDESGMPKERFSAEFPKEGPSILRIQQVVRGDSAAYFCASSPNAGPDYEQYFGPGTRLTVT.

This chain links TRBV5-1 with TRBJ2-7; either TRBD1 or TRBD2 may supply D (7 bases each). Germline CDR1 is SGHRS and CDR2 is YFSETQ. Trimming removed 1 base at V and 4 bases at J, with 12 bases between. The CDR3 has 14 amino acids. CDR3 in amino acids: CASSLWQGGYEQYF. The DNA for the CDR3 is TGCGCCAGCAGCTTGTGGCAGGGGGGGTACGAGCAGTACTTC.

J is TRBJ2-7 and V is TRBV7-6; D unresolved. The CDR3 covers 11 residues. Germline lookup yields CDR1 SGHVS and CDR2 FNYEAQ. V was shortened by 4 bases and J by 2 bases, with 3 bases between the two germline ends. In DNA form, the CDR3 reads TGTGCCAGCAGCTCTCCCTACGAGCAGTACTTC. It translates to CASSSPYEQYF.

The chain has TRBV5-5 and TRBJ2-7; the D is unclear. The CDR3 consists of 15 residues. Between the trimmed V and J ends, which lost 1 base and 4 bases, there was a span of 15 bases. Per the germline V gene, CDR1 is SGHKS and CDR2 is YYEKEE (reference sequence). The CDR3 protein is CASSLSLGLMYEQYF. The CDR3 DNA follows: TGTGCCAGCAGCTTGTCTTTGGGGTTGATGTACGAGCAGTACTTC.

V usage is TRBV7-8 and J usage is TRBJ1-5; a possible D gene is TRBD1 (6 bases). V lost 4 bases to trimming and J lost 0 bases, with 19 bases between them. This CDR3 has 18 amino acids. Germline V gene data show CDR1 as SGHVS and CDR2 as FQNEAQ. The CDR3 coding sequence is TGTGCCAGCAGCTCCTCTCGGGGGGCAGGGTATAGCAATCAGCCCCAGCATTTT. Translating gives CASSSSRGAGYSNQPQHF.

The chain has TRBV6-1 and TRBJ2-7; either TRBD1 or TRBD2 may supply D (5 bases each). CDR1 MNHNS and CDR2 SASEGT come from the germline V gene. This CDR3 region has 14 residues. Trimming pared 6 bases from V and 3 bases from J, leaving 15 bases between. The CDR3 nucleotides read TGTGCCAGCAGCTTCGGGACGGCTCTCTACGAGCAGTACTTC. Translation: CASSFGTALYEQYF.

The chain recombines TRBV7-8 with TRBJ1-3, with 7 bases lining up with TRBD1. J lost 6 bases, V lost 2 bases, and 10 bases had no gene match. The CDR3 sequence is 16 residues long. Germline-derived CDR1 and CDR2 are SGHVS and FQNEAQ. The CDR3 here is CASSLRRGRGENTIYF. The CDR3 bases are TGTGCCAGCAGCTTAAGGAGGGGGCGAGGCGAAAACACCATATATTTT.

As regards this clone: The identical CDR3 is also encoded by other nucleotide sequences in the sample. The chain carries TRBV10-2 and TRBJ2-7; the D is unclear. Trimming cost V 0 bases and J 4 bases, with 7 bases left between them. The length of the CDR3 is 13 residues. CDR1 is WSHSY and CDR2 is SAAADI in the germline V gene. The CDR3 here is CASSESSPYEQYF. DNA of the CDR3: TGCGCCAGCAGTGAGTCCTCACCTTACGAGCAGTACTTC.

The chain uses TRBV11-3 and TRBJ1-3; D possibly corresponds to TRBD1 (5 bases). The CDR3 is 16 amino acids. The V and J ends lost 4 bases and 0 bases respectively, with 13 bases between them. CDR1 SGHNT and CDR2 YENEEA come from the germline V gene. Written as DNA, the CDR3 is TGTGCCAGCAGCTCCGGGACCTGGGACTCTGGAAACACCATATATTTT. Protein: CASSSGTWDSGNTIYF.

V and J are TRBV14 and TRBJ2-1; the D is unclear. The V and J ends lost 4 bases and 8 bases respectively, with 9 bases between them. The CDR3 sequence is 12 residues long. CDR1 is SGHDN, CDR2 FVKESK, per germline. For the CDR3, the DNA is TGTGCCAGCAGCCCTGCAAATTATGAGCAGTTCTTC. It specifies CASSPANYEQFF.

CDR3 nucleotide sequence: TGCGCCAGCAGTGATCCGGGAGATCGGTTCAATGAGCAGTTCTTC. Translated, it gives CASSDPGDRFNEQFF. The chain has TRBV10-1 and TRBJ2-1; D is perhaps TRBD2 (6 bases). The V end was cut by 3 bases, the J end by 6 bases, with 15 bases between. The CDR3 runs to 15 residues. CDR1 is WNHNN, CDR2 SYGVQD, per germline (reference sequence).

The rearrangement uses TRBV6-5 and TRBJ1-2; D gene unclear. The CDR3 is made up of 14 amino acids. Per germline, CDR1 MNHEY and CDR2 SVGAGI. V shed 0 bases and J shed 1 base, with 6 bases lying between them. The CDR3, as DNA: TGTGCCAGCAGTTACTCGACCAGTAACTATGGCTACACCTTC. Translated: CASSYSTSNYGYTF.

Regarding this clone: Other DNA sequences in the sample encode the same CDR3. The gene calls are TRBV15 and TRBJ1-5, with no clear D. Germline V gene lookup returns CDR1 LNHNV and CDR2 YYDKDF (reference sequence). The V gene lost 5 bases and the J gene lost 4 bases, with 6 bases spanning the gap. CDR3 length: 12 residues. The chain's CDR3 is CATSRENQPQHF. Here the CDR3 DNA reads TGTGCCACCAGCCGCGAGAATCAGCCCCAGCATTTT.

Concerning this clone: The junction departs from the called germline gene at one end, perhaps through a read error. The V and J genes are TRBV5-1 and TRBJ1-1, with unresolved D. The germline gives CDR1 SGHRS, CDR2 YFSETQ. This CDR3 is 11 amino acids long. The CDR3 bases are TGCGCCAGCAGCTTGGGTGGTCAGACGATCTTT. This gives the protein CASSLGGQTIF.